These 26 T cell receptor beta chains originate from one sample sequenced in a study of identical twins. From the 5' RACE reads, TCRdb called clonotypes with MiXCR, one entry per CDR3 protein. The table includes about 220,000 distinct CDR3 sequences, 6.5% detected once. The same data also went into a second study, on T cells expressing NK-cell markers.

Material: CD8+ T cells sorted from blood. These receptors all come from a woman between 18 and 29 years old in good health.

This clonotype was observed many times. The chain uses TRBV6-1 and TRBJ1-1, with D unclear. The CDR3 is 17 residues long. Germline CDR1 reads MNHNS; CDR2 reads SASEGT. Trimming shortened V by 2 bases and J by 0 bases, and 16 bases separated the two germline ends. The CDR3 loop is CASSETSSVPLNTEAFF. DNA for the CDR3: TGTGCCAGCAGTGAAACCTCATCAGTGCCCTTGAACACTGAAGCTTTCTTT.

The chain has TRBV12-3 or TRBV12-4 and TRBJ1-1; D unresolved. The CDR3 covers 13 residues. Trimming shortened V by 4 bases and J by 8 bases, and 14 bases separated the two germline ends. The CDR3 DNA is TGTGCCAGCAGTTCCGTTGTCCGGCCCGAAGCTTTCTTT. It encodes CASSSVVRPEAFF.

This clonotype was found many times. The chain links TRBV29-1 to TRBJ1-2, with D possibly matching TRBD1 (5 bases). Germline V gene sequence: CDR1 SQVTM, CDR2 ANQGSEA. V was trimmed by 4 bases and J by 0 bases, leaving 18 bases between them. The CDR3 contains 16 residues. The CDR3 reads CSVVVLPQGANYGYTF. The DNA for the CDR3 is TGCAGCGTTGTCGTTCTGCCCCAGGGAGCTAACTATGGCTACACCTTC.

This clonotype was found a few times. V usage is TRBV27 and J usage is TRBJ1-1; D is possibly TRBD1 (6 bases). V was clipped by 3 bases and J by 2 bases, with 13 bases between them. In germline, CDR1 is MNHEY, CDR2 SMNVEV (reference sequence). The CDR3 is 15 residues long. CDR3 sequence reads: CASSFSNRENTEAFF. CDR3 bases: TGTGCCAGCAGTTTTTCCAACAGGGAAAACACTGAAGCTTTCTTT.

This clonotype was observed at least ten times. The chain joins TRBV15 to TRBJ2-2; no clear D. Trimming stripped 2 bases from V and 0 bases from J, with 13 bases between. The CDR3 totals 17 residues. Germline loops: CDR1 LNHNV, CDR2 YYDKDF (reference sequence). CDR3 loop: CATSRPGLGPNTGELFF. CDR3 DNA sequence: TGTGCCACCAGCAGACCCGGGCTAGGCCCGAACACCGGGGAGCTGTTTTTT.

This clonotype has a handful of counts. The chain employs TRBV27 and TRBJ1-2; D unresolved. V was pared by 7 bases and J by 3 bases, with 15 bases between. There are 14 residues in the CDR3. Germline V lookup: CDR1 MNHEY, CDR2 SMNVEV (reference sequence). The CDR3 here is CASMKSGFHYGYTF. The CDR3 DNA reads as TGTGCCAGCATGAAATCCGGGTTTCACTATGGCTACACCTTC.

In its sample, this clonotype was seen a few times. The chain joins TRBV5-1 to TRBJ2-2, with a weak D call TRBD1 (6 bases). Trimming shortened V by 5 bases and J by 3 bases, and 17 bases separated the two germline ends. Germline V gives CDR1 SGHRS, CDR2 YFSETQ. The CDR3 has 16 residues. The CDR3 sequence is CASRGGGGFDTGELFF. CDR3 DNA: TGCGCCAGCAGAGGTGGGGGCGGTTTTGACACCGGGGAGCTGTTTTTT.

This clonotype occurred many times. V usage is TRBV6-2 or TRBV6-3 and J usage is TRBJ2-2; possibly TRBD1 or TRBD2 for D (5 bases each). Germline CDR1 MNHEY, CDR2 SVGEGT. Trimming cost V 0 bases and J 1 base, with 12 bases left between them. The CDR3 extends over 17 amino acids. The CDR3 protein is CASSYSIGTLNTGELFF. The DNA for the CDR3 is TGTGCCAGCAGTTACTCGATTGGGACCCTGAACACCGGGGAGCTGTTTTTT.

This clonotype was seen more than once but under ten times. This chain links TRBV12-3 or TRBV12-4 with TRBJ1-2; D might be TRBD1 (6 bases). V shed 3 bases and J shed 6 bases, with 11 bases lying between them. CDR3 length: 13 amino acids. The CDR3 sequence: CASSLVGHDGYTF. The CDR3 DNA reads as TGTGCCAGCAGTTTGGTGGGACATGATGGCTACACCTTC.

This clonotype was counted only a few times. V usage is TRBV4-1 and J usage is TRBJ2-3; the D is unclear. Germline CDR1 is MGHRA and CDR2 is YSYEKL. With 1 base removed from V and 5 bases from J, the gap between germline ends came to 16 bases. This CDR3 comprises 16 residues. CDR3 in amino acids: CASSQVSMALGDTQYF. The CDR3 DNA sequence: TGCGCCAGCAGCCAAGTTTCCATGGCTTTAGGAGATACGCAGTATTTT.

This chain links TRBV20-1 with TRBJ2-1, with TRBD2 matching over 8 bases. Trimming at V came to 6 bases and at J to 3 bases, leaving 10 bases not matched to a gene. Germline CDR1 and CDR2: DFQATT and SNEGSKA (reference sequence). This CDR3 comprises 15 residues. CDR3 sequence: CSAHPTGRDYNEQFF. DNA of the CDR3: TGCAGTGCCCATCCGACCGGGAGGGACTACAATGAGCAGTTCTTC.

The V call is TRBV29-1, the J call TRBJ2-7; 8 bases are a match to TRBD1. CDR1 and CDR2 (germline): SQVTM, ANQGSEA. CDR3 length equals 14 residues. Losses at the gene ends were 3 bases for V and 3 bases for J; bases not matched to a gene: 7. CDR3 sequence reads: CSVDPAGGGYEQYF. The CDR3 coding sequence is TGCAGCGTTGACCCGGCAGGGGGCGGCTACGAGCAGTACTTC.

This clonotype was seen a few times. The CDR3 loop reads CASSYSSPGVNTEAFF. CDR3 nucleotides: TGTGCCAGCAGTTACTCGAGCCCCGGAGTGAACACTGAAGCTTTCTTT. This chain uses TRBV6-5 with TRBJ1-1; D remains unclear. Trimming stripped 0 bases from V and 0 bases from J, with 11 bases between. There are 16 residues in the CDR3. Germline CDR1 is MNHEY and CDR2 is SVGAGI.

J is TRBJ2-7 and V is TRBV5-6, with D tentatively TRBD2 (7 bases). From germline, CDR1 is SGHDT and CDR2 YYEEEE. The CDR3 covers 15 residues. V lost 4 bases and J lost 2, with 16 bases in between. The CDR3 loop reads CASSRGGGNPYEQYF. DNA for the CDR3: TGTGCCAGCAGCCGAGGGGGGGGGAACCCCTACGAGCAGTACTTC.

This clonotype showed up just a few times. The chain employs TRBV10-3 and TRBJ2-2, with 16 bases aligning to TRBD2. This CDR3 is built from 19 residues. J was trimmed by 6 bases and V by 3 bases; bases with no gene match: 10. CDR1 is ENHRY and CDR2 is SYGVKD in the germline V gene. The CDR3 DNA is TGTGCCATCAGTGACACCGGGACTAGCGGGAGGGCCCGTGCCGGGGAGCTGTTTTTT. Amino acid sequence: CAISDTGTSGRARAGELFF.

There are many counts of this clonotype. The chain combines TRBV7-9 with TRBJ1-2; the match to TRBD1 covers 7 bases. Germline CDR1 SEHNR, CDR2 FQNEAQ (reference sequence). With V trimmed by 6 bases and J by 9 bases, 10 bases remained unmatched. This CDR3 contains 13 residues. The CDR3 DNA is TGTGCCAGCAGAGGTTCGCAGGGGGGGAGCTACACCTTC. Its protein product is CASRGSQGGSYTF.

This clonotype has at least ten counts. The chain links TRBV5-6 to TRBJ2-5; D uncertain. V was shortened by 6 bases and J by 3 bases, with 9 bases between the two germline ends. This CDR3 region has 12 residues. The V gene's germline CDR1 is SGHDT and CDR2 YYEEEE. The CDR3 loop is CASMDPEETQYF. In DNA form, the CDR3 reads TGTGCCAGCATGGACCCTGAAGAGACCCAGTACTTC. Using reference TRBV5-6 and TRBJ2-5 for the parts outside the CDR3, the full variable domain is DAGVTQSPTHLIKTRGQQVTLRCSPKSGHDTVSWYQQALGQGPQFIFQYYEEEERQRGNFPDRFSGHQFPNYSSELNVNALLLGDSALYLCASMDPEETQYFGPGTRLLVL.

V usage is TRBV7-3 and J usage is TRBJ2-3; D could derive from TRBD1 or TRBD2 (6 bases each). This CDR3 is built from 14 residues. Between the trimmed V and J ends, which lost 7 bases and 1 base, there was a span of 12 bases. CDR1 is SGHTA and CDR2 is FQGTGA in the germline V gene. CDR3: CASTRGPGTDTQYF. In nucleotides, the CDR3 is TGTGCCAGCACTCGGGGGCCCGGCACAGATACGCAGTATTTT.

The table lists this clonotype with a few counts. V gene TRBV2 combines with J gene TRBJ2-7; tentative D call: TRBD1 (5 bases). Germline CDR1 reads SNHLY; CDR2 reads FYNNEI. This CDR3 comprises 15 residues. The V gene lost 7 bases and the J gene lost 4 bases, with 20 bases spanning the gap. The CDR3 sequence is CASIQQVRLGYEQYF. CDR3 nucleotides: TGTGCCAGCATTCAACAGGTTCGTTTGGGATACGAGCAGTACTTC.

As DNA, the CDR3 is TGTGCCAGCAGTATTTACGACAGGGATCACACCGGGGAGCTGTTTTTT. It codes for CASSIYDRDHTGELFF. The chain carries TRBV27 and TRBJ2-2; TRBD1 aligns across 7 bases. Germline CDR1 is MNHEY and CDR2 is SMNVEV (reference sequence). The trim removed 5 bases at V and 3 bases at J, leaving 9 bases unmatched. The CDR3 consists of 16 residues.

This clonotype has more than one count but fewer than ten. V gene TRBV4-2 combines with J gene TRBJ2-3, with TRBD2 identical over 8 bases. This CDR3 comprises 16 residues. The trim removed 1 base at V and 0 bases at J, leaving 3 bases unmatched. Per germline, CDR1 LGHNA and CDR2 YNFKEQ. The CDR3 protein is CASSQGRGASTDTQYF. In DNA, the CDR3 is TGTGCCAGCAGCCAAGGGCGGGGGGCTAGCACAGATACGCAGTATTTT.

A few counts support this clonotype. The rearrangement joins TRBV30 to TRBJ1-1, with TRBD1 matching over 8 bases. The CDR3 sequence is 14 residues long. J was trimmed by 4 bases and V by 1 base; bases with no gene match: 5. The germline V gene encodes CDR1 GTSNPN and CDR2 SVGIG (reference sequence). CDR3 sequence: CAWSADRGATEAFF. Here the CDR3 DNA reads TGTGCCTGGAGTGCCGACAGGGGAGCCACTGAAGCTTTCTTT.

This clonotype has a handful of counts. V usage is TRBV11-1 and J usage is TRBJ2-6, with 7 nucleotides matching TRBD2. The CDR3 length is 20 residues. With 5 bases clipped from V and 0 bases from J, the junction kept 16 bases outside the gene matches. Germline CDR1 and CDR2: SGHAT and FQDESV (reference sequence). Here the CDR3 DNA reads TGTGCCAGCAGCCTCCGGGGGGTAACCCCCTCAAGCTCTGGGGCCAACGTCCTGACTTTC. Translated: CASSLRGVTPSSSGANVLTF.

This chain connects TRBV2 to TRBJ2-5; 12 bases align to TRBD2. V lost 6 bases, J lost 7 bases, and 15 bases stayed unmatched. Germline CDR1 SNHLY, CDR2 FYNNEI. The CDR3 extends over 17 amino acids. The CDR3 sequence is CASRETSGSGLYVTQYF. The CDR3 DNA follows: TGTGCCAGCAGGGAGACTAGCGGGAGTGGATTATACGTGACCCAGTACTTC.

This clonotype was observed a few times. V is TRBV14 and J is TRBJ1-2, with TRBD1 matching 7 bases. Trimming at V came to 1 base and at J to 6 bases, leaving 2 bases not matched to a gene. The germline V gene has CDR1 SGHDN and CDR2 FVKESK. This CDR3 spans 13 amino acids. CDR3 in DNA: TGTGCCAGCAGCCAAGTTACAGGGGATGGCTACACCTTC. This codes for CASSQVTGDGYTF.

This clonotype was counted a few times. V and J are TRBV27 and TRBJ1-5; weak D call: TRBD1 (5 bases). The germline V and J ends were trimmed by 6 bases and 2 bases, with 8 bases remaining between them. Per the germline V gene, CDR1 is MNHEY and CDR2 is SMNVEV (reference sequence). CDR3 length: 13 residues. CDR3 sequence: CASRRGGNQPQHF. CDR3 DNA sequence: TGTGCCAGCAGAAGGGGTGGCAATCAGCCCCAGCATTTT.